Sequencing of this T cell receptor beta chain was carried out in a study of vaccination and CD4 T cells after COVID-19. Study as a whole: There were six male and four female convalescents, and two of them were Hispanic. Control cultures were supplied with a CEFX pool, an HIV-1 Nef pool, or no peptide at all. Study-wide results and limits: Convalescent patients saw a median around 83% of their reactive clones show up only after vaccination.

The CDR3 length is 15 residues. From germline, CDR1 is SGHTA and CDR2 FQGNSA. V gave up 5 bases and J gave up 2 bases, with 16 bases separating them. Concerning this clonotype itself: What it binds is not known.

With the Oncomine TCR Beta short-read assay, DNA from cultured CD4+ T cells was sequenced. TCRdb redid the calling of the PCR reads with MiXCR, one entry per CDR3 protein. This table has more than 10,000 distinct CDR3 sequences, 76% appearing once. The sample's treatment: roughly 11-day PBMC culture with coronavirus spike peptide pools or control peptides (ViraFEST assay). Culture conditions combined roughly 2 million PBMCs per well with about 9 IU/ml IL-2 and 8.5 to 10 ug/ml peptide pools. This clonotype was obtained from a human donor who had recovered from COVID-19. V usage is TRBV7-2 and J usage is TRBJ2-7; the D is unclear. The source material was CD4+ T cells from blood, cultured in vitro. The CDR3 sequence: CASSPQLLQTYEQYF. The CDR3 nucleotides read TGTGCCAGCAGCCCGCAGCTATTACAAACCTACGAGCAGTACTTC. The variable domain in full, with the rest retrieved from reference TRBV7-2 and TRBJ2-7, is GAGVSQSPSNKVTEKGKDVELRCDPISGHTALYWYRQSLGQGLEFLIYFQGNSAPDKSGLPSDRFSAERTGGSVSTLTIQRTQQEDSAVYLCASSPQLLQTYEQYFGPGTRLTVT.